This T cell receptor (beta chain) was sequenced in a study of T cell changes during pregnancy in multiple sclerosis. Libraries were prepared by immunoSEQ multiplex PCR; TCRdb keeps only in-frame clonotypes and omits some of them. The sample holds under 45,000 clones, 80% to 95% seen once. The origin of this receptor is a female donor in good health, enrolled as a control in a pregnancy study. The material was CD4+ T cells from peripheral blood mononuclear cells, obtained in the third trimester of pregnancy.

CDR3 sequence: CASSPPRRTGTEAFF. CDR3 DNA: TGTGCCAGCAGTCCCCCTCGCCGGACAGGTACTGAAGCTTTCTTT. V gene TRBV6-5 combines with J gene TRBJ1-1, with TRBD1 identical over 7 bases. The CDR3 is 15 amino acids. The trim removed 5 bases at V and 5 bases at J, leaving 11 bases unmatched. Germline assignment: CDR1 MNHEY and CDR2 SVGAGI.